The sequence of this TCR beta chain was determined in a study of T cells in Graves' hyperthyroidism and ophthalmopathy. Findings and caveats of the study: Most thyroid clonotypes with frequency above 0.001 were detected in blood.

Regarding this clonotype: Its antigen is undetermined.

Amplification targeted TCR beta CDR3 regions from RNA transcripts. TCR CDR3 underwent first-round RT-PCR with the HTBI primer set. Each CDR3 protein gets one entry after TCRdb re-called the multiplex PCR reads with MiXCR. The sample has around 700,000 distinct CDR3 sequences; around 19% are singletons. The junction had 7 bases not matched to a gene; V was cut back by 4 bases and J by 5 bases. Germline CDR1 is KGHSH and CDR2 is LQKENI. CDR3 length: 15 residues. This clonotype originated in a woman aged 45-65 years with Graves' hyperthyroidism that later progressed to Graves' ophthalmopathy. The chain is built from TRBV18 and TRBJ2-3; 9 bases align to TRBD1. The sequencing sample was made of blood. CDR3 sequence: CASSHRGRALDTQYF. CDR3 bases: TGTGCCAGCTCACACAGGGGGCGCGCCCTAGATACGCAGTATTTT.